These 21 T cell receptor beta chains originate from one sample sequenced in a study of post-analysis software for immune sequencing data. Study-level results: Patients used a few TRBV segments, including TRBV5-6, TRBV5-1 and TRBV20-1, more often than controls.

These receptors' targets are unknown. The authors incorporated unique molecular identifiers into the TCR beta cDNA libraries. Each CDR3 protein is one row after TCRdb ran MiXCR on the PCR reads. The profile shows about 570,000 distinct CDR3 sequences, less than 40% of them singletons. Sequencing input: blood. All receptors come from a girl under 18 with multiple sclerosis.

This clonotype was detected a few times. The chain has TRBV2 and TRBJ2-7; TRBD1 might be the D (5 bases). TRBJ2-5 explains the end of the DNA better; the J call may be wrong. Per the germline V gene, CDR1 is SNHLY and CDR2 is FYNNEI. The CDR3 covers 13 residues. The chain's CDR3 is CASKQGVVETQYF. The CDR3 DNA follows: TGTGCCAGCAAACAAGGGGTCGTGGAGACCCAGTACTTC.

This clonotype was seen a handful of times. The V and J genes are TRBV29-1 and TRBJ2-6; no firm D call. The V and J ends lost 0 bases and 2 bases respectively, with 5 bases between them. Germline V lookup: CDR1 SQVTM, CDR2 ANQGSEA. CDR3 length: 14 residues. CDR3 residues: CSVEDLPGANVLTF. The CDR3 DNA reads TGCAGCGTTGAAGACCTTCCTGGGGCCAACGTCCTGACTTTC.

In this sample, this clonotype turned up a few times. J is TRBJ2-6 and V is TRBV29-1, with 9 bases fitting TRBD1. Trimming cost V 6 bases and J 2 bases; bases outside gene matches: 8. The CDR3 covers 16 residues. CDR1 and CDR2 from the germline V gene are SQVTM and ANQGSEA. The CDR3 reads CSVEQGADPGANVLTF. DNA of the CDR3: TGCAGCGTGGAACAGGGGGCTGACCCTGGGGCCAACGTCCTGACTTTC.

The chain combines TRBV5-6 with TRBJ2-5; D may be TRBD1 (5 bases). Germline V CDR1 and CDR2: SGHDT, YYEEEE. Between the trimmed V and J ends, which lost 0 bases and 6 bases, there was a span of 15 bases. CDR3 length equals 15 residues. CDR3 residues: CASSLEAGHVQTQYF. DNA for the CDR3: TGTGCCAGCAGCTTGGAGGCAGGACACGTACAGACCCAGTACTTC.

The J gene is TRBJ2-7, the V gene TRBV10-2; 15 nucleotides agree with TRBD2. The end of the DNA aligns better with TRBJ2-5, so the J call may be wrong. This CDR3 is 19 amino acids long. CDR1 is WSHSY and CDR2 is SAAADI in the germline V gene. The CDR3 bases are TGCGCCAGCAGCCCTGGACTAGCGGGGGGGCGGGTAGGCAAAGAGACCCAGTACTTC. Translating it yields CASSPGLAGGRVGKETQYF.

Only a few counts were recorded for this clonotype. This chain connects TRBV20-1 to TRBJ1-2; the match to TRBD1 covers 11 bases. There are 14 residues in the CDR3. V lost 3 bases to trimming and J lost 3 bases; unmatched junction nucleotides: 3. Germline CDR1 and CDR2: DFQATT and SNEGSKA (reference sequence). CDR3 in amino acids: CSASGGQGDYGYTF. CDR3 coding DNA: TGCAGTGCTAGCGGGGGACAGGGGGACTATGGCTACACCTTC.

This clonotype was observed a handful of times. This sequence joins TRBV2 and TRBJ2-1, with TRBD2 identical over 14 bases. Germline values: CDR1 SNHLY, CDR2 FYNNEI. Trimming took 10 bases from V and 9 from J; bases not matched to a gene: 8. The CDR3 runs to 14 residues. CDR3 sequence reads: CATSTSGGAVEQFF. DNA of the CDR3: TGTGCCACCTCGACTAGCGGGGGGGCGGTTGAGCAGTTCTTC.

V gene TRBV5-4 combines with J gene TRBJ2-1, with 9 bases aligning to TRBD2. The CDR3 extends over 16 amino acids. From germline, CDR1 is SGHNT and CDR2 YYREEE (reference sequence). Losses at the gene ends were 0 bases for V and 7 bases for J; bases not matched to a gene: 8. The CDR3 here is CASSLGAGGPRNEQFF. The CDR3 coding sequence is TGTGCCAGCAGCTTGGGCGCGGGGGGGCCGAGGAATGAGCAGTTCTTC.

This chain uses TRBV15 with TRBJ2-1, with D possibly TRBD2 on 5 matching bases. Trimming took 2 bases from V and 8 from J, leaving 25 bases between them. This CDR3 region has 18 residues. Germline V gene lookup returns CDR1 LNHNV and CDR2 YYDKDF (reference sequence). The CDR3 DNA reads as TGTGCCACCAGCAGATACGGCCAACGGGGTTCGCTAAACGATGAGCAGTTCTTC. This codes for CATSRYGQRGSLNDEQFF. The entire variable domain, with the rest obtained from reference TRBV15 and TRBJ2-1, is as follows: DAMVIQNPRYQVTQFGKPVTLSCSQTLNHNVMYWYQQKSSQAPKLLFHYYDKDFNNEADTPDNFQSRRPNTSFCFLDIRSPGLGDTAMYLCATSRYGQRGSLNDEQFFGPGTRLTVL.

The rearrangement links TRBV27 to TRBJ2-5; 10 nucleotides match TRBD1. Germline values: CDR1 MNHEY, CDR2 SMNVEV (reference sequence). This CDR3 is 14 amino acids long. V lost 8 bases, J lost 13 bases, and 16 bases stayed unmatched. This chain's CDR3 is CASSPSGTGEKGYF. CDR3 in DNA: TGTGCCAGCTCCCCCTCCGGGACAGGGGAGAAAGGGTACTTC.

In this sample, this clonotype turned up many times. The genes are TRBV2 and TRBJ1-2; D is uncertain. V lost 7 bases, J lost 5 bases, and 14 bases lay in between. This CDR3 region has 13 residues. Germline CDR1 and CDR2: SNHLY and FYNNEI. The CDR3 DNA follows: TGTGCCAGCAACGATAACAGTGATTATGGCTACACCTTC. This encodes CASNDNSDYGYTF.

This sequence joins TRBV4-1 and TRBJ2-3; possibly TRBD1 for D (6 bases). Germline-derived CDR1 and CDR2 are MGHRA and YSYEKL. This CDR3 has 19 residues. V lost 0 bases and J 2 bases, leaving 21 bases between the germline ends. CDR3 sequence (DNA): TGCGCCAGCAGCCAAGATTTTGATCTAGCAGGGGCCATCACAGATACGCAGTATTTT. As protein: CASSQDFDLAGAITDTQYF.

Only a few counts were recorded for this clonotype. This chain uses TRBV3-1 with TRBJ2-7; D may correspond to TRBD1 or TRBD2 (5 bases each). Germline V gene sequence: CDR1 LGHDT, CDR2 YNNKEL (reference sequence). The ends were cut back, 1 base at V and 5 bases at J, with 15 bases in the middle. CDR3 length equals 15 residues. This CDR3 is CASSQGSPSGHEQYF. The CDR3 DNA is TGTGCCAGCAGCCAAGGCTCCCCATCGGGACACGAGCAGTACTTC.

V is TRBV29-1 and J is TRBJ2-7; 7 bases map to TRBD2. The CDR3 is 14 residues long. Germline V CDR1 and CDR2: SQVTM, ANQGSEA. V lost 0 bases to trimming and J lost 6 bases; unmatched junction nucleotides: 8. The CDR3 DNA reads as TGCAGCGTTGAAGAGCGGGAGAGTCCCTGCGAGCAGTACTTC. Its protein product is CSVEERESPCEQYF.

The V call is TRBV20-1, the J call TRBJ2-7; D unclear. This CDR3 region has 13 residues. Trimming took 4 bases from V and 2 from J, leaving 12 bases between them. The V gene's germline CDR1 is DFQATT and CDR2 SNEGSKA (reference sequence). In DNA, the CDR3 is TGCAGTGCTACAAACACAAATCCCTACGAGCAGTACTTC. It specifies CSATNTNPYEQYF.

As regards this clonotype: The junction departs from germline at one end; a sequencing error may be responsible. This chain connects TRBV12-3 or TRBV12-4 to TRBJ2-1; 14 positions agree with TRBD2. This CDR3 region has 15 residues. The CDR3 nucleotides read TGTGCCAGCAGCCTGACTAGCGGGGGGGCCAGTGAGCAGGTCTTC. As protein: CASSLTSGGASEQVF.

The table lists this clonotype with many counts. Sequence at one end of the junction differs from germline and may be a read error. The chain carries TRBV12-3 or TRBV12-4 and TRBJ2-1; D gene unclear. The CDR3 contains 11 residues. The CDR3 sequence: CASSLGNEQFF. CDR3 sequence (DNA): TGCGCCAGCAGCTTGGGCAATGAGCAGTTCTTC.

The chain carries TRBV5-1 and TRBJ2-3; 13 positions agree with TRBD2. The germline CDR1 and CDR2 sequences are SGHRS and YFSETQ. The CDR3 consists of 16 residues. The trim removed 2 bases at V and 6 bases at J, leaving 6 bases unmatched. CDR3 loop: CASSFKTSGRIDTQYF. DNA of the CDR3: TGCGCCAGCAGCTTTAAGACTAGCGGGAGGATTGATACGCAGTATTTT.

This clonotype was seen more than once but under ten times. The gene calls are TRBV11-2 and TRBJ2-5; the match to TRBD1 covers 7 bases. J was trimmed by 5 bases and V by 5 bases; bases with no gene match: 14. CDR1 and CDR2 (germline): SGHAT, FQNNGV. The CDR3 contains 16 residues. This CDR3 is CASSLSGGSVGETQYF. CDR3 nucleotides: TGTGCCAGCAGCCTGTCAGGGGGATCAGTAGGGGAGACCCAGTACTTC.

The chain recombines TRBV7-9 with TRBJ2-1; TRBD2 aligns across 8 bases. This CDR3 spans 14 amino acids. V trimming: 5 bases; J trimming: 7 bases; junction bases outside the gene matches: 7. Germline assignment: CDR1 SEHNR and CDR2 FQNEAQ (reference sequence). The CDR3 sequence: CASSTESGGNEQFF. The CDR3 DNA follows: TGTGCCAGCAGCACAGAAAGCGGGGGTAATGAGCAGTTCTTC.

The chain has TRBV4-1 and TRBJ2-7, with TRBD2 identical over 7 bases. This CDR3 region has 12 residues. With 3 bases clipped from V and 10 bases from J, the junction kept 6 bases outside the gene matches. In germline, CDR1 is MGHRA, CDR2 YSYEKL. The CDR3 DNA is TGCGCCAGCAGCCAGGGTAGCGGGCCACAGTACTTC. This encodes CASSQGSGPQYF.